Listed below are T cell receptor beta chains from one sample, sequenced in a study of blood T cell repertoires in COVID-19. Data came from immunoSEQ multiplex PCR; TCRdb stores just in-frame clones and leaves some out. The sample records 180,000 or so clones, roughly nine tenths being singletons. Sequenced: peripheral blood. The receptors derive from a man aged 40-50 years with acute or convalescent COVID-19. Both conserved end residues are part of each CDR3. Each record gives: V gene, D gene, clone size, J gene, CDR3 protein, CDR3 DNA. The D gene is left open where the match is weak. Rows give clone size only sometimes, using once, few, many, or a class for an expanded clone.

V gene: TRBV4-2
D gene: TRBD1
clone size: NA
J gene: TRBJ2-7
CDR3 protein: CASSPGFKSGTGDEQYF
CDR3 DNA: TGTGCCAGCAGCCCCGGATTTAAAAGCGGGACAGGGGACGAGCAGTACTTC

V gene: TRBV12-2
D gene: NA
clone size: NA
J gene: TRBJ1-2
CDR3 protein: CASRPPSFSGTNYGYTF
CDR3 DNA: TGTGCAAGTCGCCCCCCGAGTTTTTCAGGGACTAACTATGGCTACACCTTC

V gene: TRBV9
D gene: NA
clone size: NA
J gene: TRBJ1-1
CDR3 protein: CASSVVPRTFNTEAFF
CDR3 DNA: TGTGCCAGCAGCGTAGTCCCCAGGACTTTCAACACTGAAGCTTTCTTT

V gene: TRBV5-1
D gene: TRBD1
clone size: NA
J gene: TRBJ2-1
CDR3 protein: CASSLEGQVYNEQFF
CDR3 DNA: TGCGCCAGCAGCTTGGAAGGACAGGTCTACAATGAGCAGTTCTTC

V gene: TRBV2
D gene: NA
clone size: NA
J gene: TRBJ2-4
CDR3 protein: CASSGWQGIAKNIQYF
CDR3 DNA: TGTGCCAGCAGTGGCTGGCAGGGCATAGCCAAAAACATTCAGTACTTC

V gene: TRBV12-5
D gene: NA
clone size: NA
J gene: TRBJ1-5
CDR3 protein: CASGLGQGEQPQHF
CDR3 DNA: TGTGCTAGTGGTTTGGGTCAGGGTGAGCAGCCCCAGCATTTT

V gene: TRBV19
D gene: NA
clone size: NA
J gene: TRBJ2-6
CDR3 protein: CASSSGQLFSGANVLTF
CDR3 DNA: TGTGCCAGTAGTAGTGGACAGCTTTTCTCTGGGGCCAACGTCCTGACTTTC

V gene: TRBV5-4
D gene: NA
clone size: NA
J gene: TRBJ1-4
CDR3 protein: CASSSEPGGEKLFF
CDR3 DNA: TGTGCCAGCAGCTCCGAACCGGGTGGGGAAAAACTGTTTTTT

V gene: TRBV5-1
D gene: NA
clone size: NA
J gene: TRBJ2-1
CDR3 protein: CASSEPRSSYNEQFF
CDR3 DNA: TGCGCCAGCAGCGAGCCTAGATCCTCATACAATGAGCAGTTCTTC

V gene: TRBV10-3
D gene: TRBD1
clone size: NA
J gene: TRBJ1-4
CDR3 protein: CAISPRTGANEKLFF
CDR3 DNA: TGTGCCATCAGTCCGAGGACAGGGGCTAATGAAAAACTGTTTTTT

V gene: TRBV19
D gene: NA
clone size: NA
J gene: TRBJ2-1
CDR3 protein: CASSIFLKYEQFF
CDR3 DNA: TGTGCCAGTAGTATCTTTTTAAAATATGAGCAGTTCTTC

V gene: TRBV5-1
D gene: TRBD2
clone size: NA
J gene: TRBJ2-3
CDR3 protein: CASSLGLAGGNTDTQYF
CDR3 DNA: TGCGCCAGCAGCTTGGGACTAGCGGGGGGAAACACAGATACGCAGTATTTT

V gene: TRBV19
D gene: NA
clone size: NA
J gene: TRBJ2-7
CDR3 protein: CASSIEESYEQYF
CDR3 DNA: TGTGCCAGTAGTATAGAAGAGTCCTACGAGCAGTACTTC

V gene: TRBV5-8
D gene: NA
clone size: NA
J gene: TRBJ2-7
CDR3 protein: CASRLGGSYEQYF
CDR3 DNA: TGTGCCAGCAGGTTAGGGGGCTCCTACGAGCAGTACTTC

V gene: TRBV13
D gene: NA
clone size: NA
J gene: TRBJ1-2
CDR3 protein: CASSATWGGPGNGYTF
CDR3 DNA: TGTGCCAGCAGCGCCACTTGGGGGGGGCCTGGTAATGGCTACACCTTC

V gene: TRBV14
D gene: NA
clone size: NA
J gene: TRBJ2-3
CDR3 protein: CASSPVKGRVTDTQYF
CDR3 DNA: TGTGCCAGCAGCCCAGTAAAAGGCAGGGTGACAGATACGCAGTATTTT

V gene: TRBV18
D gene: NA
clone size: NA
J gene: TRBJ2-3
CDR3 protein: CASQPASGTDTQYF
CDR3 DNA: TGTGCCAGCCAACCGGCTAGCGGCACAGATACGCAGTATTTT

V gene: TRBV4-3
D gene: NA
clone size: NA
J gene: TRBJ2-2
CDR3 protein: CASSQFITYTGELFF
CDR3 DNA: TGCGCCAGCAGCCAGTTTATAACTTACACCGGGGAGCTGTTTTTT

V gene: TRBV9
D gene: TRBD1
clone size: NA
J gene: TRBJ1-1
CDR3 protein: CASSGSLGDRDTEAFF
CDR3 DNA: TGTGCCAGCAGCGGGAGTTTGGGGGACAGGGACACTGAAGCTTTCTTT

V gene: TRBV30
D gene: NA
clone size: NA
J gene: TRBJ1-4
CDR3 protein: CAWGDWNEKLFF
CDR3 DNA: TGTGCCTGGGGGGACTGGAATGAAAAACTGTTTTTT

V gene: TRBV24-1
D gene: TRBD1
clone size: NA
J gene: TRBJ2-3
CDR3 protein: CATSDLGTGGTDTQYF
CDR3 DNA: TGTGCCACCAGTGATTTAGGGACAGGTGGCACAGATACGCAGTATTTT

V gene: TRBV2
D gene: NA
clone size: NA
J gene: TRBJ1-2
CDR3 protein: CASIAGGNYGYTF
CDR3 DNA: TGTGCCAGCATTGCCGGCGGGAACTATGGCTACACCTTC

V gene: TRBV7-8
D gene: NA
clone size: NA
J gene: TRBJ2-1
CDR3 protein: CASSPRVRVSGNEQFF
CDR3 DNA: TGTGCCAGCAGCCCCCGGGTCAGGGTTTCGGGCAATGAGCAGTTCTTC

V gene: TRBV4-2
D gene: NA
clone size: NA
J gene: TRBJ1-1
CDR3 protein: CASSQWGREAFF
CDR3 DNA: TGTGCCAGCAGCCAATGGGGCAGGGAAGCTTTCTTT

V gene: TRBV7-2
D gene: NA
clone size: NA
J gene: TRBJ1-4
CDR3 protein: CASSSRQNKDEKLFF
CDR3 DNA: TGTGCCAGCAGCTCTCGACAGAATAAGGATGAAAAACTGTTTTTT

V gene: TRBV4-3
D gene: NA
clone size: NA
J gene: TRBJ2-2
CDR3 protein: CASSQDRRGSLSTGELFF
CDR3 DNA: TGCGCCAGCAGCCAAGATAGGAGAGGTAGCTTGAGCACCGGGGAGCTGTTTTTT

V gene: TRBV5-1
D gene: NA
clone size: NA
J gene: TRBJ1-2
CDR3 protein: CASSLAWAVSNYGYTF
CDR3 DNA: TGCGCCAGCAGCTTGGCCTGGGCAGTCTCGAACTATGGCTACACCTTC

V gene: TRBV3-1/TRBV3-2
D gene: NA
clone size: NA
J gene: TRBJ1-1
CDR3 protein: CASSQIVGAEAFF
CDR3 DNA: TGTGCCAGCAGCCAAATAGTGGGGGCCGAAGCTTTCTTT

V gene: TRBV28
D gene: TRBD1
clone size: NA
J gene: TRBJ1-2
CDR3 protein: CASSTSRGLSNYGYTF
CDR3 DNA: TGTGCCAGCAGCACCTCCAGGGGGTTATCTAACTATGGCTACACCTTC

V gene: TRBV7-8
D gene: TRBD2
clone size: NA
J gene: TRBJ2-1
CDR3 protein: CASRQKRGGWDEQFF
CDR3 DNA: TGTGCCAGCAGACAGAAGCGGGGGGGATGGGATGAGCAGTTCTTC

V gene: TRBV2
D gene: NA
clone size: once
J gene: TRBJ1-4
CDR3 protein: CAWEPGDDGEKLFF
CDR3 DNA: TGTGCCTGGGAACCAGGGGATGACGGTGAAAAACTGTTTTTT

V gene: TRBV6-1
D gene: NA
clone size: NA
J gene: TRBJ2-5
CDR3 protein: CASSDRVNQETQYF
CDR3 DNA: TGTGCCAGCAGTGACAGGGTGAACCAAGAGACCCAGTACTTC

V gene: TRBV15
D gene: NA
clone size: NA
J gene: TRBJ1-2
CDR3 protein: CATSRLRTDGYTF
CDR3 DNA: TGTGCCACCAGCAGATTAAGGACAGATGGCTACACCTTC

V gene: TRBV19
D gene: NA
clone size: NA
J gene: TRBJ1-3
CDR3 protein: CAPRAGFSSGNTIYF
CDR3 DNA: TGTGCCCCCAGGGCAGGGTTCAGCTCTGGAAACACCATATATTTT

V gene: TRBV18
D gene: TRBD1
clone size: NA
J gene: TRBJ1-1
CDR3 protein: CASSQDRTTEAFF
CDR3 DNA: TGTGCCAGCTCTCAGGACAGGACCACTGAAGCTTTCTTT

V gene: TRBV27
D gene: NA
clone size: NA
J gene: TRBJ2-7
CDR3 protein: CASSSGTGPYEQYF
CDR3 DNA: TGTGCCAGCAGTTCCGGGACTGGACCCTACGAGCAGTACTTC

V gene: TRBV12-5
D gene: TRBD1
clone size: NA
J gene: TRBJ1-4
CDR3 protein: CASGPDGTAGQGKLFF
CDR3 DNA: TGTGCTAGTGGCCCGGACGGGACAGCTGGACAAGGAAAACTGTTTTTT

V gene: TRBV5-1
D gene: TRBD1
clone size: NA
J gene: TRBJ2-1
CDR3 protein: CASSLDRGDREQFF
CDR3 DNA: TGCGCCAGCAGCTTGGACAGGGGGGACCGTGAGCAGTTCTTC

V gene: TRBV28
D gene: TRBD1
clone size: NA
J gene: TRBJ2-2
CDR3 protein: CASSSPDRDDGELFF
CDR3 DNA: TGTGCCAGCAGTTCCCCCGACAGGGATGACGGGGAGCTGTTTTTT

V gene: TRBV9
D gene: NA
clone size: NA
J gene: TRBJ2-7
CDR3 protein: CASSAGGPSYEQYF
CDR3 DNA: TGTGCCAGCAGCGCCGGGGGTCCCTCCTACGAGCAGTACTTC

V gene: TRBV5-4
D gene: NA
clone size: NA
J gene: TRBJ2-3
CDR3 protein: CASSFGGSTDTQYF
CDR3 DNA: TGTGCCAGCAGCTTTGGAGGGAGCACAGATACGCAGTATTTT

V gene: TRBV5-1
D gene: TRBD1
clone size: few
J gene: TRBJ1-6
CDR3 protein: CASSLQGAAYNSPLHF
CDR3 DNA: TGCGCCAGCAGCTTACAGGGGGCCGCCTATAATTCACCCCTCCACTTT

V gene: TRBV19
D gene: NA
clone size: NA
J gene: TRBJ2-1
CDR3 protein: CASSPAPPGDYNEQFF
CDR3 DNA: TGTGCCAGTAGTCCTGCCCCTCCGGGGGATTACAATGAGCAGTTCTTC

V gene: TRBV4-3
D gene: NA
clone size: once
J gene: TRBJ1-1
CDR3 protein: CASSQFMNTEAFF
CDR3 DNA: TGCGCCAGCAGCCAGTTTATGAACACTGAAGCTTTCTTT

V gene: TRBV19
D gene: TRBD1
clone size: NA
J gene: TRBJ1-6
CDR3 protein: CASSDTGGVESPLHF
CDR3 DNA: TGTGCCAGTAGCGATACAGGGGGAGTAGAATCACCCCTCCACTTT

V gene: TRBV6-5
D gene: NA
clone size: NA
J gene: TRBJ2-7
CDR3 protein: CASSYSNQGLGEQYF
CDR3 DNA: TGTGCCAGCAGTTACTCGAACCAGGGCTTGGGCGAGCAGTACTTC